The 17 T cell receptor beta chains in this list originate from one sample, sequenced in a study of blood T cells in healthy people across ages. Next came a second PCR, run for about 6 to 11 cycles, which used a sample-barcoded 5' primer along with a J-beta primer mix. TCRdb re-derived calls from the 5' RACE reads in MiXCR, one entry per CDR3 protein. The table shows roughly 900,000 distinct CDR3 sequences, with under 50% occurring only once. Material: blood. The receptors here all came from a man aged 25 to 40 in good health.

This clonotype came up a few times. In DNA, the CDR3 is TGTGCCAGCAGCTTAGACGGGATCTACCACTACGAGCAGTACTTC. Translation gives CASSLDGIYHYEQYF. The genes are TRBV7-8 and TRBJ2-7; D is perhaps TRBD2 (5 bases). In germline, CDR1 is SGHVS, CDR2 FQNEAQ. Trimming cost V 1 base and J 3 bases, with 13 bases left between them. The CDR3 has 15 residues. The whole variable domain, remainder taken from reference TRBV7-8 and TRBJ2-7, is GAGVSQSPRYKVAKRGQDVALRCDPISGHVSLFWYQQALGQGPEFLTYFQNEAQLDKSGLPSDRFFAERPEGSVSTLKIQRTQQEDSAVYLCASSLDGIYHYEQYFGPGTRLTVT.

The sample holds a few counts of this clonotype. CDR3 sequence reads: CSVASRTGNQPQHF. The DNA for the CDR3 is TGCAGCGTTGCATCCAGGACGGGCAATCAGCCCCAGCATTTT. This rearrangement joins TRBV29-1 to TRBJ1-5, with unresolved D. Trimming shortened V by 4 bases and J by 2 bases, and 12 bases separated the two germline ends. CDR3 length equals 14 residues. Per germline, CDR1 SQVTM and CDR2 ANQGSEA.

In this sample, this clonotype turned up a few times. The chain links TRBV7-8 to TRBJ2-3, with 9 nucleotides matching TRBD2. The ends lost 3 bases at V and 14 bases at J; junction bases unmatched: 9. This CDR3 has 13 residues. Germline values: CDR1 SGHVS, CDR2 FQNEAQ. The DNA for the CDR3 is TGTGCCAGCAGCTTCGGTGGGCTAGCGGGGACGTATTTT. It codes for CASSFGGLAGTYF. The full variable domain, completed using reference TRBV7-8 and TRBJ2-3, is GAGVSQSPRYKVAKRGQDVALRCDPISGHVSLFWYQQALGQGPEFLTYFQNEAQLDKSGLPSDRFFAERPEGSVSTLKIQRTQQEDSAVYLCASSFGGLAGTYFGPGTRLTVL.

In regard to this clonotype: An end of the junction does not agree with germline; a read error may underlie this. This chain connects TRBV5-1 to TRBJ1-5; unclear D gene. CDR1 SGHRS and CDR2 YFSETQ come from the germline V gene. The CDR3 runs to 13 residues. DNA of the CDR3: TGCGCCGGCAGCGTGGAGCCCAATCAGCCCCAGCATTTT. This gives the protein CAGSVEPNQPQHF.

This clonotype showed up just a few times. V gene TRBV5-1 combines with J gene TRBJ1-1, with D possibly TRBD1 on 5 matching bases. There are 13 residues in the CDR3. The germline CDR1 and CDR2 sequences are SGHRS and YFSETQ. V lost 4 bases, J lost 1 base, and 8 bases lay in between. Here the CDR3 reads CASSHDRNTEAFF. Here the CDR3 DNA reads TGCGCCAGCAGCCATGACAGGAACACTGAAGCTTTCTTT.

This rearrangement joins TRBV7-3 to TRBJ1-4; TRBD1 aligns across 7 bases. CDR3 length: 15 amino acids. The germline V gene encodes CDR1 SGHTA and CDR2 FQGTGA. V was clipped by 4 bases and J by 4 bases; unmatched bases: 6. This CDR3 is CASSSQTGLNEKLFF. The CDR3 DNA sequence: TGTGCCAGCAGCTCGCAGACAGGGCTTAATGAAAAACTGTTTTTT.

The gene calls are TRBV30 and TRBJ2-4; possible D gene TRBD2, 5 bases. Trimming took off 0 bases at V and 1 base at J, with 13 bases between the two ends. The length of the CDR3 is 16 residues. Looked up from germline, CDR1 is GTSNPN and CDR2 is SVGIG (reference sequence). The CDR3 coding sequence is TGTGCCTGGAGTGTAGAGGGCGACTGGGCCAAAAACATTCAGTACTTC. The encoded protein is CAWSVEGDWAKNIQYF.

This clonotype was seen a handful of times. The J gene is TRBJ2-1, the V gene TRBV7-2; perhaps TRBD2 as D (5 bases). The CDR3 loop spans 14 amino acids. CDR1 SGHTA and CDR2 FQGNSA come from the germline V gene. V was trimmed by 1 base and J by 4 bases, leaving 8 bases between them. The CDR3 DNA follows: TGTGCCAGCAGCTTAGATGGGAGATACAATGAGCAGTTCTTC. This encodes CASSLDGRYNEQFF. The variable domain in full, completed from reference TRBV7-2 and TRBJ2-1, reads GAGVSQSPSNKVTEKGKDVELRCDPISGHTALYWYRQSLGQGLEFLIYFQGNSAPDKSGLPSDRFSAERTGGSVSTLTIQRTQQEDSAVYLCASSLDGRYNEQFFGPGTRLTVL.

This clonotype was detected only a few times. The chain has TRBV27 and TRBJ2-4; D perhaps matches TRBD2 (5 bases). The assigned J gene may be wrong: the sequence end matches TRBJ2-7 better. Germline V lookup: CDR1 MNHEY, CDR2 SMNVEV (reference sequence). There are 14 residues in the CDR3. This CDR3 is CASSSERRLNEQYF. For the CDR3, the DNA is TGTGCCAGCAGTTCGGAGAGAAGACTAAACGAGCAGTACTTC.

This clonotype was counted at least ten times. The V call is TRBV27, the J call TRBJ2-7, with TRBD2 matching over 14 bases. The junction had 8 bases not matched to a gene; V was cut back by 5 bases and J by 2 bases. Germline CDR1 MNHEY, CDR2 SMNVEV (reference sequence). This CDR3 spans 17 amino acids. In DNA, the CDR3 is TGTGCCAGCAGTGGACTAGCGGGGGGATTTGGTCCCTACGAGCAGTACTTC. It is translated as CASSGLAGGFGPYEQYF.

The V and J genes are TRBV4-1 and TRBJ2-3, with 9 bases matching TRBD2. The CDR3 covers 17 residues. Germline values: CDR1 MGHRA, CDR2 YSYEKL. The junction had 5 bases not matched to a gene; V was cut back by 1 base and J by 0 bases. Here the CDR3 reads CASSQGSGGPSTDTQYF. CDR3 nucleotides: TGCGCCAGCAGCCAAGGAAGCGGGGGGCCTAGCACAGATACGCAGTATTTT.

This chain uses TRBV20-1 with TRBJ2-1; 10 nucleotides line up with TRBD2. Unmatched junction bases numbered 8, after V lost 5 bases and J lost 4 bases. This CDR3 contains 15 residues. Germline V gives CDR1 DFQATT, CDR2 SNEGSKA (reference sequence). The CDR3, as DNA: TGCAGTGCTTTTCTTAGCGGGGGGCTGTACAATGAGCAGTTCTTC. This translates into CSAFLSGGLYNEQFF.

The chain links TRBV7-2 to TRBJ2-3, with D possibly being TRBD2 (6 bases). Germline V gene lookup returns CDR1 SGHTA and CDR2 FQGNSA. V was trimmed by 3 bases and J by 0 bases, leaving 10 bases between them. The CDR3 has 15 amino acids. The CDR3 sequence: CTSSFRSGSTDTQYF. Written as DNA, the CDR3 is TGTACCAGCAGCTTCCGAAGCGGGAGCACAGATACGCAGTATTTT.

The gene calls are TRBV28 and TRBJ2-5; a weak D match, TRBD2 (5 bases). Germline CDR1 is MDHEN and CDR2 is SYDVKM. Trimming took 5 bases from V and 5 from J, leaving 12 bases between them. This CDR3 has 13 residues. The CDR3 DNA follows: TGTGCCAGCAGTAGACCCGGGGAGGAGACCCAGTACTTC. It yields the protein CASSRPGEETQYF.

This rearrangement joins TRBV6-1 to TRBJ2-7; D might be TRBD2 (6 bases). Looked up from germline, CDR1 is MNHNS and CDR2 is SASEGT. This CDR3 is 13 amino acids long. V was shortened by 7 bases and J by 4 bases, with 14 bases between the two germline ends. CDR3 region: CASIPGSRYEQYF. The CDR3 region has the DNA TGTGCCAGCATTCCCGGGAGTAGGTACGAGCAGTACTTC.

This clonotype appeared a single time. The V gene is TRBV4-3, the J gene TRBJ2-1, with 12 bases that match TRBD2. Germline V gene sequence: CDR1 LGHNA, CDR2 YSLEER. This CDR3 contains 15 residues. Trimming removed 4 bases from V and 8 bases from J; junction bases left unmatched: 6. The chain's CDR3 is CASSPLTSGGDEQFF. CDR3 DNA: TGCGCCAGCAGCCCATTGACTAGCGGGGGTGATGAGCAGTTCTTC.

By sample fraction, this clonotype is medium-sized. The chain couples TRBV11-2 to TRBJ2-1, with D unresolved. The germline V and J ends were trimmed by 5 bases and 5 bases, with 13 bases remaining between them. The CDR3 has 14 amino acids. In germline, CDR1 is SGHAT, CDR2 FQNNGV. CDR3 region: CASSRLVLDNEQFF. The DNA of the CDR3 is TGTGCCAGCAGCCGTCTGGTTTTGGACAATGAGCAGTTCTTC.